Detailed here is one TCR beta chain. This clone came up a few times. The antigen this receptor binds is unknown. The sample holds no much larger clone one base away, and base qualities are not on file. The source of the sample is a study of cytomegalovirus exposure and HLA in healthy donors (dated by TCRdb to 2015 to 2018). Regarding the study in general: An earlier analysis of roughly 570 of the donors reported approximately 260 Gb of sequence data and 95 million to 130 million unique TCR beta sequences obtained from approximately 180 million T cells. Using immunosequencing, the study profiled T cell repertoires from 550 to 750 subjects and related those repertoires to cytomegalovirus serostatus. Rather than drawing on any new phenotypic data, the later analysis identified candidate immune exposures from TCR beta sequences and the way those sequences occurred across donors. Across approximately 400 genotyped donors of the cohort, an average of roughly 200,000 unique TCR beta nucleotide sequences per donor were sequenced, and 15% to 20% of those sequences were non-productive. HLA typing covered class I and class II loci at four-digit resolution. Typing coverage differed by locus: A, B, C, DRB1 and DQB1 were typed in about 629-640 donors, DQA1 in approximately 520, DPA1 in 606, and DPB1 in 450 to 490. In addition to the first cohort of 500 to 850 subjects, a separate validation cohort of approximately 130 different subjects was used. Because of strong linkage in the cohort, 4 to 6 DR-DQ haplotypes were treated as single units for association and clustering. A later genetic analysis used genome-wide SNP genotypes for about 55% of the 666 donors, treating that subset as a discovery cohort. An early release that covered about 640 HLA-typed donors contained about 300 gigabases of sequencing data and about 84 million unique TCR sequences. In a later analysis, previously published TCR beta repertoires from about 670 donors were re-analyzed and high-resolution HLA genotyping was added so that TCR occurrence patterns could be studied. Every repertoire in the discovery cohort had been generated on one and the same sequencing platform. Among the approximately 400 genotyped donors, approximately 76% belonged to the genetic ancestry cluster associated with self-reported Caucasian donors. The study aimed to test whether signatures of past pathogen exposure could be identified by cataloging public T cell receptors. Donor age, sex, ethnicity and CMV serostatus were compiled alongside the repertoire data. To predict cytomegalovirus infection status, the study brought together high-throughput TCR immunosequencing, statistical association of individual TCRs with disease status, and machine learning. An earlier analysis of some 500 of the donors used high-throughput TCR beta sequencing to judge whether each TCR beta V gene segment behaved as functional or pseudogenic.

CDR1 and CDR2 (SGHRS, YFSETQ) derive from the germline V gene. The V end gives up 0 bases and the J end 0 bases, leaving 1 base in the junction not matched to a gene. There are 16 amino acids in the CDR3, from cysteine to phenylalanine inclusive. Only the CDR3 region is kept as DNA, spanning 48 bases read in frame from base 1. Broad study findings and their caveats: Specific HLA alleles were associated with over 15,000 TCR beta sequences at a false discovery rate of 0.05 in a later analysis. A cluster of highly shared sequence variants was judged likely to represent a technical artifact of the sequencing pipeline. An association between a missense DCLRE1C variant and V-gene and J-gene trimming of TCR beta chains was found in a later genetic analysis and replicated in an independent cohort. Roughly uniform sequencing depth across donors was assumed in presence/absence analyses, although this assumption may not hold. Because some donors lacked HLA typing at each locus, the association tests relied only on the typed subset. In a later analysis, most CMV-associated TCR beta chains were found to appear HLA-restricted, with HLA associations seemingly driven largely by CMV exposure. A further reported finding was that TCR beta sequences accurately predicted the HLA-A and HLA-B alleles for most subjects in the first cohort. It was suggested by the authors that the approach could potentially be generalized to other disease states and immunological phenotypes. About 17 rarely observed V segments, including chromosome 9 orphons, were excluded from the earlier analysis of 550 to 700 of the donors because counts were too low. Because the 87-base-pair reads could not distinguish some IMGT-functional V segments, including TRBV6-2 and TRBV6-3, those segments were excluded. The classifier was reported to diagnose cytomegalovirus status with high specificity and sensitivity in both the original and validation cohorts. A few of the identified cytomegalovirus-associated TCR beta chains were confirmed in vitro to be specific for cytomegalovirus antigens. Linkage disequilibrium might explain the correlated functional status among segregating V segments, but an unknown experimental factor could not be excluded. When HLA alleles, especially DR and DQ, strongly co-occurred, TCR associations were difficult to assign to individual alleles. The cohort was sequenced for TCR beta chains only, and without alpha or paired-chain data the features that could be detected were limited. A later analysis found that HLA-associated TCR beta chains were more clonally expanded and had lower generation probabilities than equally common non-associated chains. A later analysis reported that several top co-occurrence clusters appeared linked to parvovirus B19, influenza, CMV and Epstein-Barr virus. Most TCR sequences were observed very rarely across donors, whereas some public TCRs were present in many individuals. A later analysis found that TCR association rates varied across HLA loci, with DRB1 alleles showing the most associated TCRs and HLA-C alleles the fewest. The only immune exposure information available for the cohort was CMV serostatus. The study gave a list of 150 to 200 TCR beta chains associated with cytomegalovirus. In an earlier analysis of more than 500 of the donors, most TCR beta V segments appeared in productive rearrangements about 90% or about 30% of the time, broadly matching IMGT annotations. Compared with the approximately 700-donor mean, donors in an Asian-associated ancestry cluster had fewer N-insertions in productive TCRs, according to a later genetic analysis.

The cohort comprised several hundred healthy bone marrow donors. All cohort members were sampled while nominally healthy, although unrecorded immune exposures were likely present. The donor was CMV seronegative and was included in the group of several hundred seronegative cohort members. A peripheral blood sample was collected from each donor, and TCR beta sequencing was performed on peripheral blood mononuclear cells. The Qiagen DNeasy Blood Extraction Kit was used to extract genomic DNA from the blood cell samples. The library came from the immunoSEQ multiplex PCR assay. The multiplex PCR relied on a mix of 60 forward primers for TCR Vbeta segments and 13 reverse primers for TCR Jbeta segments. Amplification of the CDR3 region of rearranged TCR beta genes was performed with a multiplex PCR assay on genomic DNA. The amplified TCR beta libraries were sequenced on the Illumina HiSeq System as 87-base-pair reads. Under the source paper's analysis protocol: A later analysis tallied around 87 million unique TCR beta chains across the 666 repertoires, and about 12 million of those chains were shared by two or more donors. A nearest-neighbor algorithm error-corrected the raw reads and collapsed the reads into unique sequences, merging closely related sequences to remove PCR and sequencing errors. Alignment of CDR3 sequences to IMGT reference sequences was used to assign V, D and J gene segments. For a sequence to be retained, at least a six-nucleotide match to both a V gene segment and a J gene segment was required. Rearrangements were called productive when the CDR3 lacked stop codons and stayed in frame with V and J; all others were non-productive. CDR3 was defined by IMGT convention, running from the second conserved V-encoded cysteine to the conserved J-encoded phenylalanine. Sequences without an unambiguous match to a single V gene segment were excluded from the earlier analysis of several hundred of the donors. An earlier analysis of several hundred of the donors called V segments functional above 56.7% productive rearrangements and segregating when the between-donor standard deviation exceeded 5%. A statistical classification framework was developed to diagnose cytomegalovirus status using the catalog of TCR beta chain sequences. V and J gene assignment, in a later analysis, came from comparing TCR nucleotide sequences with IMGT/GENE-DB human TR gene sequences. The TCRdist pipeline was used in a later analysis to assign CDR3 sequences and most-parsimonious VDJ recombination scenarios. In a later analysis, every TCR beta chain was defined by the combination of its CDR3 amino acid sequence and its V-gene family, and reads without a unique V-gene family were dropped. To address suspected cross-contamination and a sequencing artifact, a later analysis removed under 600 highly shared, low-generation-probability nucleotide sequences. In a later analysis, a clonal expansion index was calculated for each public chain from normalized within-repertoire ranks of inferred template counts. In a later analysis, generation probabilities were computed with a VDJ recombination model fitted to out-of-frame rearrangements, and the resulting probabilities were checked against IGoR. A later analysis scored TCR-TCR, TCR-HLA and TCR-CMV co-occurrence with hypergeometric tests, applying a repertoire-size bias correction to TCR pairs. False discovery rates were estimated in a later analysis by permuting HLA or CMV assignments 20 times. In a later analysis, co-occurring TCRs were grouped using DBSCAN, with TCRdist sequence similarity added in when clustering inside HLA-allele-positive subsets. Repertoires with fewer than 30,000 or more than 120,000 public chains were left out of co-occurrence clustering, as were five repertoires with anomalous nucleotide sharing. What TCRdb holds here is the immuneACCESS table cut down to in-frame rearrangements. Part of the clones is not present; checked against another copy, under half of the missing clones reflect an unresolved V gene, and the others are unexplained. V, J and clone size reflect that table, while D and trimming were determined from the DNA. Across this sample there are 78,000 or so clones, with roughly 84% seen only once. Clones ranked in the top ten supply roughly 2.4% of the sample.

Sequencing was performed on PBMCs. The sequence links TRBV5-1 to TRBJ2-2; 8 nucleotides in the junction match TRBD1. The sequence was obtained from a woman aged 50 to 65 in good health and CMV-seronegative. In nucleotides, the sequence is TGCGCCAGCAGCTTGGCACAGGGGGCGAACACCGGGGAGCTGTTTTTT. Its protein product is CASSLAQGANTGELFF.